These 13 T cell receptor beta chains came from one sample sequenced in a study of control samples from healthy donors and cancer patients. Data came from immunoSEQ multiplex PCR; TCRdb stores just in-frame clones and leaves some out. The data contain some 89,000 clones, over 65% of them singletons. Sequenced input: blood. Receptors were obtained from a woman in her forties in good health.

The chain has TRBV19 and TRBJ1-2; D ambiguous. CDR3 length: 14 residues. The V end was cut by 8 bases, the J end by 7 bases, with 20 bases between. Germline CDR1 is LNHDA and CDR2 is SQIVND (reference sequence). This chain's CDR3 is CASSPPGGSRGYTF. The CDR3, as DNA: TGTGCCAGTTCCCCCCCCGGAGGATCTCGTGGCTACACCTTC.

Regarding this clone: The junction shows a germline mismatch at one end, possibly a read error. The rearrangement joins TRBV7-3 to TRBJ2-3, with TRBD1 matching 9 bases. The germline gives CDR1 SGHTA, CDR2 FQGTGA. This CDR3 contains 14 residues. The CDR3 protein is CASSTTGGTDTQYF. CDR3 sequence (DNA): TGTGCCAGCAGCACAACAGGGGGCACCGATACGCAGTATTTT.

The chain employs TRBV5-1 and TRBJ2-1, with D maybe TRBD2 (5 bases). The CDR3 covers 14 residues. The germline V gene encodes CDR1 SGHRS and CDR2 YFSETQ. The V gene lost 4 bases and the J gene lost 6 bases, with 14 bases spanning the gap. The CDR3 DNA reads as TGCGCCAGCAGCAGTGGAGCTAGCCGCAATGAGCAGTTCTTC. It specifies CASSSGASRNEQFF.

This chain joins TRBV10-3 and TRBJ1-3; D remains unclear. V lost 0 bases and J 2 bases, leaving 14 bases between the germline ends. This CDR3 comprises 17 residues. Germline V gene sequence: CDR1 ENHRY, CDR2 SYGVKD. CDR3 protein: CAISESGIVGPGNTIYF. The CDR3 coding sequence is TGTGCCATCAGTGAGTCGGGCATTGTAGGTCCTGGAAACACCATATATTTT.

This chain uses TRBV19 with TRBJ2-7; the D is unclear. With 3 bases removed from V and 3 bases from J, the gap between germline ends came to 15 bases. This CDR3 contains 15 residues. Germline CDR1 reads LNHDA; CDR2 reads SQIVND (reference sequence). The CDR3 sequence: CASSISPTPYYEQYF. The CDR3 DNA sequence: TGTGCCAGTAGTATCTCCCCGACCCCCTACTACGAGCAGTACTTC.

This clone is a singleton in its sample. The chain joins TRBV24-1 to TRBJ1-2; TRBD1 aligns across 7 bases. V was clipped by 4 bases and J by 7 bases; unmatched bases: 8. The CDR3 has 14 amino acids. Germline loops: CDR1 KGHDR, CDR2 SFDVKD. The CDR3 nucleotides are TGTGCCACCAGTGACACCGGGACAGCCGGTGGCTACACCTTC. This encodes CATSDTGTAGGYTF.

Here the CDR3 reads CASSQGPLRGTGELFF. The CDR3, as DNA: TGCGCCAGCAGCCAAGGGCCGCTCCGAGGCACCGGGGAGCTGTTTTTT. The chain links TRBV4-1 to TRBJ2-2, with D unresolved. Germline lookup yields CDR1 MGHRA and CDR2 YSYEKL. Trimming stripped 1 base from V and 4 bases from J, with 13 bases between. This CDR3 has 16 residues.

This clone was seen just once. This sequence joins TRBV7-9 and TRBJ2-5, with D tentatively TRBD1 (5 bases). CDR1 SEHNR and CDR2 FQNEAQ come from the germline V gene (reference sequence). Trimming took 5 bases from V and 5 from J, leaving 15 bases between them. The length of the CDR3 is 14 residues. Here the CDR3 DNA reads TGTGCCAGCAGCCCCACAGGCCTCGGGGAGACCCAGTACTTC. Residues: CASSPTGLGETQYF.

The V and J genes are TRBV11-3 and TRBJ2-3; TRBD2 matches at 11 bases. V gave up 4 bases and J gave up 9 bases; unmatched junction bases: 6. Looked up from germline, CDR1 is SGHNT and CDR2 is YENEEA. The CDR3 has 14 residues. The chain's CDR3 is CASSSYSSGGTQYF. For the CDR3, the DNA is TGTGCCAGCAGCTCCTACTCTAGCGGGGGGACGCAGTATTTT.

The chain links TRBV6-2 or TRBV6-3 to TRBJ1-6; unclear D gene. CDR1 is MNHEY and CDR2 is SVGEGT in the germline V gene. The length of the CDR3 is 14 residues. Trimming left V 2 bases short and J 8 bases short, with 10 bases between. The CDR3 here is CASSYGGRYSPLHF. In DNA form, the CDR3 reads TGTGCCAGCAGTTACGGCGGCAGATATTCACCCCTCCACTTT.

The chain couples TRBV6-2 or TRBV6-3 to TRBJ1-5; the D gene is possibly TRBD1 (6 bases). CDR1 MNHEY and CDR2 SVGEGT come from the germline V gene. The CDR3 covers 16 residues. Between the trimmed V and J ends, which lost 2 bases and 5 bases, there was a span of 16 bases. The CDR3 DNA is TGTGCCAGCAGTTACCCTGACAGGCGTTTGGATCAGCCCCAGCATTTT. This sequence encodes CASSYPDRRLDQPQHF.

The chain has TRBV30 and TRBJ2-5, with 7 bases aligning to TRBD1. The CDR3 is 13 residues long. Germline V gene lookup returns CDR1 GTSNPN and CDR2 SVGIG (reference sequence). V lost 5 bases, J lost 3 bases, and 6 bases stayed unmatched. The CDR3 sequence is CAWGPTGKETQYF. The CDR3, as DNA: TGTGCCTGGGGCCCGACAGGGAAAGAGACCCAGTACTTC.

The rearrangement joins TRBV29-1 to TRBJ1-1; D not certain. Per germline, CDR1 SQVTM and CDR2 ANQGSEA. Trimming took off 6 bases at V and 1 base at J, with 6 bases between the two ends. The CDR3 totals 11 residues. The CDR3 region has the DNA TGCAGCGTAAAAACGAACACTGAAGCTTTCTTT. Its translation is CSVKTNTEAFF.